The source of this T cell receptor beta chain is a study of a mutant IDH1 vaccine in newly diagnosed glioma. Study results and limitations: Pseudoprogression seemed unlinked to shifts in top peripheral T cell clonotypes.

The time point denotes: week 5, during vaccination. The vaccine gave 300 ug of a 20-mer mutant IDH1 peptide subcutaneously per dose. In germline, CDR1 is GTSNPN, CDR2 SVGIG (reference sequence). The CDR3 is 13 amino acids. V trimming: 4 bases; J trimming: 11 bases; junction bases outside the gene matches: 12. With respect to this clone: Its antigen is unidentified.

Libraries were prepared by immunoSEQ multiplex PCR; TCRdb keeps only in-frame clonotypes and omits some of them. Of tens of thousands of clones listed, 65% to 90% are singletons. This specimen consisted of PBMCs, obtained from a glioma patient whose treatment included an IDH1 peptide vaccine. The sequence was collected from a woman in her late teens or twenties with glioma. Some clones in this sample may be carry-over from other donors' samples. V and J are TRBV30 and TRBJ1-1; 8 bases align to TRBD1. CDR3 region: CAWNRGQVEEAFF. The CDR3 DNA reads as TGTGCCTGGAACCGGGGACAGGTGGAAGAGGCTTTCTTT.